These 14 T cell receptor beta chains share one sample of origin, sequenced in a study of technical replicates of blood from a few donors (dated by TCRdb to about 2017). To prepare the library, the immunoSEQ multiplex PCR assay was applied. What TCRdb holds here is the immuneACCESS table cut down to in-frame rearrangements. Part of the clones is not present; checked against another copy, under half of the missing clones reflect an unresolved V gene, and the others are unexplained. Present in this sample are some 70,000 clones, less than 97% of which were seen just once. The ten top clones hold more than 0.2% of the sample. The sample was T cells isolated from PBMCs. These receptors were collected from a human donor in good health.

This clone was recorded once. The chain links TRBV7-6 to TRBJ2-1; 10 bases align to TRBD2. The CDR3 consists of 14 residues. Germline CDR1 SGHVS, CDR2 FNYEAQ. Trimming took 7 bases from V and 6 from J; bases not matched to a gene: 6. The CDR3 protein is CASTRTSGGNEQFF. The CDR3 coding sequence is TGTGCCAGCACCAGGACTAGCGGTGGCAATGAGCAGTTCTTC.

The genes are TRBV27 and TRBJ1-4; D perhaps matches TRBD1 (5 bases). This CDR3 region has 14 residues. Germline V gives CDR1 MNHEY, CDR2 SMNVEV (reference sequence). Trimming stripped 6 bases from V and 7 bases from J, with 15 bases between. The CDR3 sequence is CASSKTAGREKLFF. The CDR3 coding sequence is TGTGCCAGCAGCAAGACAGCCGGGCGTGAAAAACTGTTTTTT.

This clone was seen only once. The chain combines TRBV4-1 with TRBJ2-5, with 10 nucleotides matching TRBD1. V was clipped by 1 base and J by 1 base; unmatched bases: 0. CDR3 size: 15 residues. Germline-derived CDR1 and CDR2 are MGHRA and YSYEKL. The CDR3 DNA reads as TGCGCCAGCAGCCAAGGGACAGGGGGCCAAGAGACCCAGTACTTC. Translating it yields CASSQGTGGQETQYF.

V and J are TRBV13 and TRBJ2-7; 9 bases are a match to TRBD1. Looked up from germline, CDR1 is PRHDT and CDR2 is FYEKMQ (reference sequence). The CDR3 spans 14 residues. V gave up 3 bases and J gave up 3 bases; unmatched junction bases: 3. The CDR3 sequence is CASSFPGQGYEQYF. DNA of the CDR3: TGTGCCAGCAGCTTCCCGGGACAGGGCTACGAGCAGTACTTC.

CDR3: CASSFGTGGNGDTQYF. In DNA, the CDR3 is TGCGCCAGCAGCTTCGGGACAGGGGGGAACGGAGATACGCAGTATTTT. This sequence joins TRBV5-1 and TRBJ2-3; 11 bases fit TRBD1. V dropped 2 bases and J dropped 5; count of bases not matched to a gene: 7. The CDR3 totals 16 residues. Germline V CDR1 and CDR2: SGHRS, YFSETQ.

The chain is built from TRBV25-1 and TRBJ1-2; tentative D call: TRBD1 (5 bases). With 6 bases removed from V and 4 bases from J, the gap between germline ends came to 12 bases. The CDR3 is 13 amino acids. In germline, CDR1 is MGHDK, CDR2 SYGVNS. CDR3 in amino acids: CASRKSGGYGYTF. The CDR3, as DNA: TGTGCCAGCAGAAAATCCGGGGGCTATGGCTACACCTTC.

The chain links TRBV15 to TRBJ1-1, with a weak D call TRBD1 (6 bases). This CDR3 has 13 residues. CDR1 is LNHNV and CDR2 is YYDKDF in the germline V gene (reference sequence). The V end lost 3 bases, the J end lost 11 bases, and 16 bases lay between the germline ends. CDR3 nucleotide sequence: TGTGCCACCAGCAGGGAGGCCGGGACATCTGCTTTCTTT. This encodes CATSREAGTSAFF.

The CDR3 loop is CASSDLSTAAGEEQYF. The CDR3 bases are TGTGCCAGCAGTGACCTCTCGACGGCGGCGGGCGAAGAGCAGTACTTC. J is TRBJ2-7 and V is TRBV2; possibly TRBD2 for D (5 bases). Germline V gene sequence: CDR1 SNHLY, CDR2 FYNNEI. This CDR3 is built from 16 residues. V was cut by 3 bases and J by 7 bases, with 22 bases left in between.

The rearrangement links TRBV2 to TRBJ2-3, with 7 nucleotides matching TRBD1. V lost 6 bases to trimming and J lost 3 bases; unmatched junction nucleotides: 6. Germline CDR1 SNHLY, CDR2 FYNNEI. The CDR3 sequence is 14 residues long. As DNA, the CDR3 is TGTGCCAGCAGGGGGGCAGGGGGAACAGATACGCAGTATTTT. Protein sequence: CASRGAGGTDTQYF.

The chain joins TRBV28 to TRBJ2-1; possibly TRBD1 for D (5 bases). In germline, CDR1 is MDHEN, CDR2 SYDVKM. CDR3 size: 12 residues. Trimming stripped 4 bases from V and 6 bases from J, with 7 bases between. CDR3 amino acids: CASSSQGNEQFF. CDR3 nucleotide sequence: TGTGCCAGCAGTTCTCAGGGCAATGAGCAGTTCTTC.

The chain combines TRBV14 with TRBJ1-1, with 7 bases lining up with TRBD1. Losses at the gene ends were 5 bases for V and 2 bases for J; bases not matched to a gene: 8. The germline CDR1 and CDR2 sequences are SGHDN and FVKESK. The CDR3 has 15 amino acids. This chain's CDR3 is CASSANAGGNTEAFF. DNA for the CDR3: TGTGCCAGCAGCGCGAATGCAGGGGGTAACACTGAAGCTTTCTTT.

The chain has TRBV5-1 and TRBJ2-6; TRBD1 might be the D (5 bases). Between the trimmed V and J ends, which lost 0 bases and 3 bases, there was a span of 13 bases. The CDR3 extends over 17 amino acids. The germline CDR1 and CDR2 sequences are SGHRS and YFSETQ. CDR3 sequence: CASSLGSSGYGANVLTF. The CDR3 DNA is TGCGCCAGCAGCTTGGGTTCGTCAGGGTATGGGGCCAACGTCCTGACTTTC. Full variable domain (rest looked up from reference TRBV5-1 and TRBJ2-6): KAGVTQTPRYLIKTRGQQVTLSCSPISGHRSVSWYQQTPGQGLQFLFEYFSETQRNKGNFPGRFSGRQFSNSRSEMNVSTLELGDSALYLCASSLGSSGYGANVLTFGAGSRLTVL.

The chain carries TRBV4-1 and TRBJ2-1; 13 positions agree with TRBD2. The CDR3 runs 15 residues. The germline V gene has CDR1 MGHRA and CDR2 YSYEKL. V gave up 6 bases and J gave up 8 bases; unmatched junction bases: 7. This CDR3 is CASRGLAGKVHEQFF. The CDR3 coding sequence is TGCGCCAGCAGGGGACTAGCGGGAAAAGTCCATGAGCAGTTCTTC.

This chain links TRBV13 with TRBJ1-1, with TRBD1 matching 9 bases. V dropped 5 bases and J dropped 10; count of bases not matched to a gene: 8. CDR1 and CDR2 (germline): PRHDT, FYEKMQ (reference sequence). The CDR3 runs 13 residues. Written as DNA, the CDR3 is TGTGCCAGCAGCCCTCGACAGGGGGGGGCAGCTTTCTTT. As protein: CASSPRQGGAAFF.